These 9 T cell receptor beta chains were all obtained from the same sample, sequenced in a study of blood T cell repertoires in COVID-19 (dated by TCRdb to 2019 to 2021). The library was generated by the immunoSEQ multiplex PCR assay. Held by TCRdb, this immuneACCESS table contains in-frame sequences only and omits some clones. Under half of the omission traces to an unresolved V gene where checked; the cause of the rest is unknown. This sample is represented by some 270,000 clones; 80% to 90% of them were singletons. Jointly, the top ten make up more than 4% of the sample. Source material: PBMCs or T cells enriched from blood (not recorded which). The source is a woman aged 25 to 39 who had recovered from COVID-19.

The rearrangement uses TRBV28 and TRBJ1-2; 9 bases match TRBD1. The CDR3 spans 13 residues. V gave up 8 bases and J gave up 4 bases; unmatched junction bases: 5. Germline values: CDR1 MDHEN, CDR2 SYDVKM. Written as DNA, the CDR3 is TGTGCCAGCTCTTGGGGACAGGGCTATGGCTACACCTTC. Residues: CASSWGQGYGYTF.

This clone was counted between two and nine times. V is TRBV5-1 and J is TRBJ1-6, with D possibly TRBD1 on 5 matching bases. Trimming cost V 0 bases and J 9 bases, with 13 bases left between them. CDR3 length equals 15 residues. Per germline, CDR1 SGHRS and CDR2 YFSETQ. CDR3 residues: CASSLDRGGSSPLHF. The CDR3 DNA is TGCGCCAGCAGCTTGGATAGGGGTGGAAGTTCACCCCTCCACTTT.

The chain joins TRBV24-1 to TRBJ2-1, with 9 bases fitting TRBD1. The trim removed 4 bases at V and 7 bases at J, leaving 7 bases unmatched. The CDR3 totals 15 residues. Germline assignment: CDR1 KGHDR and CDR2 SFDVKD. This CDR3 is CATSEYGTGTNEQFF. CDR3 sequence (DNA): TGTGCCACCAGTGAATACGGGACAGGGACTAATGAGCAGTTCTTC.

The gene calls are TRBV28 and TRBJ1-1; no definite D call. V shed 7 bases and J shed 1 base, with 10 bases lying between them. This CDR3 is 13 amino acids long. Germline CDR1 and CDR2: MDHEN and SYDVKM. Here the CDR3 reads CASKITGNTEAFF. In DNA form, the CDR3 reads TGTGCCAGCAAGATAACGGGGAACACTGAAGCTTTCTTT.

The chain has TRBV5-1 and TRBJ2-2, with D perhaps matching TRBD1 (6 bases). Germline CDR1 and CDR2: SGHRS and YFSETQ. CDR3 length: 15 residues. With 4 bases removed from V and 5 bases from J, the gap between germline ends came to 15 bases. CDR3 DNA: TGCGCCAGCAGCCTGCGGACAGCAGATACCGGGGAGCTGTTTTTT. Its protein product is CASSLRTADTGELFF.

This chain's CDR3 is CASRWIQDNEQFF. In nucleotides, the CDR3 is TGTGCCAGCAGATGGATACAGGACAATGAGCAGTTCTTC. J is TRBJ2-1 and V is TRBV7-8; possible D gene TRBD1, 5 bases. The CDR3 spans 13 residues. CDR1 is SGHVS and CDR2 is FQNEAQ in the germline V gene. Deletions cut 6 bases from V and 5 bases from J, with 11 bases between.

V gene TRBV5-1 combines with J gene TRBJ2-1, with 10 nucleotides matching TRBD1. V lost 4 bases, J lost 8 bases, and 6 bases stayed unmatched. The germline V gene encodes CDR1 SGHRS and CDR2 YFSETQ. This CDR3 has 14 residues. CDR3 in amino acids: CASSPRDRGDEQFF. CDR3 nucleotide sequence: TGCGCCAGCAGCCCCCGGGACAGGGGCGATGAGCAGTTCTTC.

V and J are TRBV27 and TRBJ1-2, with D tentatively TRBD1 (5 bases). CDR1 and CDR2 (germline): MNHEY, SMNVEV (reference sequence). The germline V and J ends were trimmed by 6 bases and 6 bases, with 20 bases remaining between them. The CDR3 is made up of 15 amino acids. In DNA, the CDR3 is TGTGCCAGCAGCCGCGATCTGGGCAGGGTAGATGGCTACACCTTC. Residues: CASSRDLGRVDGYTF.

The chain has TRBV9 and TRBJ1-2; 7 bases align to TRBD1. J lost 0 bases, V lost 4 bases, and 6 bases had no gene match. The CDR3 runs to 15 residues. CDR1 and CDR2 (germline): SGDLS, YYNGEE. Here the CDR3 DNA reads TGTGCCAGCAGCCCCACAGGGGAGACTAACTATGGCTACACCTTC. Amino acids: CASSPTGETNYGYTF.